These 26 T cell receptor beta chains were sequenced from one sample in a study of graft-versus-host responses after intestinal transplantation. Sequencing was performed with immunoSEQ multiplex PCR; in TCRdb, only in-frame clones are kept and a portion is missing. The table lists 15,000 to 20,000 clones, under 45% of them singletons. Plating combined 200,000 CFSE-labeled responder cells with 200,000 irradiated, violet-dye-labeled stimulator cells. This material consisted of alloreactive CD8+ T cells from a mixed lymphocyte reaction culture, taken before intestinal transplant. Specified subset: CFSE-low proliferating T cells sorted from roughly six-day pre-transplant mixed lymphocyte reaction (GvH or HvG direction). These receptors were taken from a human patient who received an intestinal transplant.

This clone has just a few counts. The chain links TRBV27 to TRBJ2-7, with 7 bases fitting TRBD1. The germline gives CDR1 MNHEY, CDR2 SMNVEV (reference sequence). The CDR3 runs to 14 residues. Trimming at V came to 6 bases and at J to 6 bases, leaving 11 bases not matched to a gene. The CDR3 nucleotides read TGTGCCAGCAGCCTTTCCGGGACAGCCGGCGAGCAGTACTTC. Its protein is CASSLSGTAGEQYF.

By share, this clone counts as medium-sized. This chain joins TRBV2 and TRBJ2-7; 9 bases fit TRBD2. The CDR3 spans 16 residues. Germline CDR1 reads SNHLY; CDR2 reads FYNNEI. With 3 bases clipped from V and 7 bases from J, the junction kept 13 bases outside the gene matches. The CDR3 DNA reads as TGTGCCAGCAGTGACTTGGGGACTAGCTATTCTCGGGAGCAGTACTTC. Its protein product is CASSDLGTSYSREQYF.

The chain recombines TRBV6-5 with TRBJ1-1, with unresolved D. There are 12 residues in the CDR3. Germline loops: CDR1 MNHEY, CDR2 SVGAGI. The V gene lost 3 bases and the J gene lost 5 bases, with 7 bases spanning the gap. CDR3 nucleotides: TGTGCCAGCAGTTATCTGGGGACTGAAGCTTTCTTT. It codes for CASSYLGTEAFF.

The chain couples TRBV9 to TRBJ2-3, with TRBD2 matching over 15 bases. Germline CDR1 reads SGDLS; CDR2 reads YYNGEE. CDR3 length: 17 residues. Germline trimming cut 4 bases from V and 6 bases from J; bases unmatched to any gene: 9. The DNA for the CDR3 is TGTGCCAGCAGCCTCGGGACTAGCGGGAGGAGTTTCGATACGCAGTATTTT. Its translation: CASSLGTSGRSFDTQYF.

This clone was counted between two and nine times. The chain combines TRBV6-6 with TRBJ2-7; no firm D call. Deletions cut 5 bases from V and 3 bases from J, with 11 bases between. Germline CDR1 and CDR2: MNHNY and SVGAGI (reference sequence). This CDR3 region has 13 residues. CDR3 DNA sequence: TGTGCCAGCAGTCAACCGCCAAGCTACGAGCAGTACTTC. It codes for CASSQPPSYEQYF.

This chain uses TRBV5-1 with TRBJ1-2, with a possible D match to TRBD1 (6 bases). V lost 3 bases and J 5 bases, leaving 8 bases between the germline ends. Looked up from germline, CDR1 is SGHRS and CDR2 is YFSETQ. The CDR3 consists of 12 residues. For the CDR3, the DNA is TGCGCCAGCAGCTATCAGGGGTATGGCTACACCTTC. Translated, it gives CASSYQGYGYTF.

This clone was observed a handful of times. The chain is built from TRBV9 and TRBJ2-1, with 7 bases matching TRBD1. Unmatched junction bases numbered 4, after V lost 3 bases and J lost 1 base. CDR1 is SGDLS, CDR2 YYNGEE, per germline. This CDR3 is built from 15 residues. This chain's CDR3 is CASSGTGASYNEQFF. For the CDR3, the DNA is TGTGCCAGCAGCGGAACAGGGGCGTCCTACAATGAGCAGTTCTTC.

J is TRBJ2-1 and V is TRBV27, with unresolved D. The CDR3 has 12 residues. Trimming removed 0 bases at V and 9 bases at J, with 6 bases between. The germline V gene encodes CDR1 MNHEY and CDR2 SMNVEV (reference sequence). The CDR3 is CASSLSGVEQFF. CDR3 in DNA: TGTGCCAGCAGTTTATCGGGTGTTGAGCAGTTCTTC.

The chain employs TRBV7-9 and TRBJ2-7; 8 nucleotides align to TRBD2. With V trimmed by 5 bases and J by 4 bases, 7 bases remained unmatched. The CDR3 covers 14 residues. Germline V lookup: CDR1 SEHNR, CDR2 FQNEAQ (reference sequence). The DNA of the CDR3 is TGTGCCAGCAGCCTGGGTAGCGGGGCTTACGAGCAGTACTTC. Amino acid sequence: CASSLGSGAYEQYF.

This clone was seen more than once but under ten times. The V gene is TRBV27, the J gene TRBJ2-7; TRBD1 aligns across 10 bases. Germline CDR1 MNHEY, CDR2 SMNVEV (reference sequence). This CDR3 has 15 residues. Trimming removed 0 bases from V and 9 bases from J; junction bases left unmatched: 8. The CDR3 loop is CASSLSSGTGEGQYF. DNA for the CDR3: TGTGCCAGCAGTTTATCCTCCGGGACAGGGGAAGGGCAGTACTTC.

The chain employs TRBV6-5 and TRBJ2-7; D is unclear. V dropped 5 bases and J dropped 0 bases, with 14 bases sitting between them. The CDR3 sequence is 15 residues long. Germline assignment: CDR1 MNHEY and CDR2 SVGAGI. The CDR3: CASSPRHSRSYEQYF. The DNA of the CDR3 is TGTGCCAGCAGTCCCCGCCACAGTCGCTCCTACGAGCAGTACTTC.

The chain recombines TRBV6-1 with TRBJ2-7; TRBD1 aligns across 7 bases. The germline gives CDR1 MNHNS, CDR2 SASEGT. Trimming took 5 bases from V and 3 from J; bases not matched to a gene: 4. There are 13 residues in the CDR3. The CDR3 reads CASSLGQLYEQYF. The CDR3 DNA sequence: TGTGCCAGCAGTTTGGGACAGCTCTACGAGCAGTACTTC.

This clone was detected only a few times. V gene TRBV4-1 combines with J gene TRBJ2-7; 9 positions match TRBD2. The CDR3 runs 15 residues. V gave up 3 bases and J gave up 7 bases; unmatched junction bases: 10. Looked up from germline, CDR1 is MGHRA and CDR2 is YSYEKL. The CDR3, as DNA: TGCGCCAGCAGCCACGATCGGCGGGAGGGGTGGGAGCAGTACTTC. This gives the protein CASSHDRREGWEQYF.

This clone was observed a handful of times. The J gene is TRBJ1-2, the V gene TRBV5-5, with D perhaps TRBD1 (5 bases). The CDR3 sequence is 15 residues long. V lost 2 bases and J lost 4, with 15 bases in between. From germline, CDR1 is SGHKS and CDR2 YYEKEE (reference sequence). The CDR3 DNA is TGTGCCAGCAGCTTTATTATCGCGGGACCCTATGGCTACACCTTC. Translated: CASSFIIAGPYGYTF.

V gene TRBV29-1 combines with J gene TRBJ1-3; unclear D gene. CDR3 length: 13 amino acids. The germline V and J ends were trimmed by 5 bases and 5 bases, with 13 bases remaining between them. Germline lookup yields CDR1 SQVTM and CDR2 ANQGSEA. The DNA for the CDR3 is TGCAGCGTTATACTCACAAACCGAAACACCATATATTTT. This sequence encodes CSVILTNRNTIYF.

This clone is medium-sized. The V call is TRBV5-1, the J call TRBJ2-7, with a weak D call TRBD2 (6 bases). Deletions cut 7 bases from V and 0 bases from J, with 17 bases between. Germline V gives CDR1 SGHRS, CDR2 YFSETQ. The CDR3 contains 15 residues. This CDR3 reads CASSLARDGSYEQYF. CDR3 DNA sequence: TGCGCCAGCTCTCTGGCGCGGGATGGCTCCTACGAGCAGTACTTC.

The rearrangement links TRBV28 to TRBJ1-2, with 8 bases aligning to TRBD1. The CDR3 is 13 residues long. Germline CDR1 MDHEN, CDR2 SYDVKM. J gave up 8 bases and V 6 bases, and 8 bases lay outside the gene matches. CDR3 loop: CASRVGQVAGYTF. CDR3 DNA sequence: TGTGCCAGCAGAGTGGGACAGGTCGCCGGCTACACCTTC.

CDR3 region: CASSQVAGGPYEQYF. The CDR3 DNA reads as TGCGCCAGCAGCCAAGTAGCGGGAGGGCCTTACGAGCAGTACTTC. This chain uses TRBV4-3 with TRBJ2-7; 11 bases line up with TRBD2. Trimming cost V 1 base and J 4 bases; bases outside gene matches: 3. CDR3 size: 15 residues. Germline CDR1 reads LGHNA; CDR2 reads YSLEER.

The chain is built from TRBV6-9 and TRBJ1-6; TRBD1 is a possible D gene (6 bases). The CDR3 has 14 amino acids. Germline assignment: CDR1 MNHGY and CDR2 SVAAGI. Trimming pared 3 bases from V and 10 bases from J, leaving 13 bases between. CDR3 loop: CASSYDTGWSPLHF. As DNA, the CDR3 is TGTGCCAGCAGTTACGACACAGGGTGGTCACCCCTCCACTTT.

This clone was detected a few times. V usage is TRBV27 and J usage is TRBJ1-3; a weak D match, TRBD1 (6 bases). The germline V and J ends were trimmed by 3 bases and 1 base, with 10 bases remaining between them. Germline V gene sequence: CDR1 MNHEY, CDR2 SMNVEV (reference sequence). CDR3 length: 15 amino acids. The CDR3 DNA is TGTGCCAGCAGTTTGACGACAGGTTCTGGAAACACCATATATTTT. This encodes CASSLTTGSGNTIYF.

To note about this clone: The junction and the germline gene differ at one end; a read error may be behind it. The V call is TRBV5-4, the J call TRBJ1-2; 9 nucleotides agree with TRBD1. The V gene's germline CDR1 is SGHNT and CDR2 YYREEE (reference sequence). This CDR3 spans 15 amino acids. The CDR3: CASSHRDRDNYGYTF. In nucleotides, the CDR3 is TGCGCCAGCAGCCACCGGGACAGGGATAACTATGGCTACACCTTC.

This clone occurred once. This sequence joins TRBV27 and TRBJ2-7; 10 nucleotides match TRBD2. The CDR3 has 15 amino acids. Trimming removed 6 bases from V and 3 bases from J; junction bases left unmatched: 8. CDR1 and CDR2 (germline): MNHEY, SMNVEV (reference sequence). CDR3 protein: CASSPTSGAYYEQYF. As DNA, the CDR3 is TGTGCCAGCAGCCCTACTAGCGGGGCCTACTACGAGCAGTACTTC.

This rearrangement joins TRBV7-2 to TRBJ1-2; TRBD1 might be the D (6 bases). This CDR3 has 15 residues. Germline loops: CDR1 SGHTA, CDR2 FQGNSA. V was trimmed by 2 bases and J by 10 bases, leaving 20 bases between them. For the CDR3, the DNA is TGTGCCAGCAGCTTATCAGGGGCAGAACTCCGCCTCTACACCTTC. Translated: CASSLSGAELRLYTF. Drawing the rest from reference TRBV7-2 and TRBJ1-2, the complete variable domain is GAGVSQSPSNKVTEKGKDVELRCDPISGHTALYWYRQSLGQGLEFLIYFQGNSAPDKSGLPSDRFSAERTGGSVSTLTIQRTQQEDSAVYLCASSLSGAELRLYTFGSGTRLTVV.

J is TRBJ1-1 and V is TRBV5-4; maybe TRBD1 (5 bases). The CDR3 is 14 amino acids. In germline, CDR1 is SGHNT, CDR2 YYREEE (reference sequence). V was cut by 2 bases and J by 5 bases, with 13 bases left in between. CDR3 nucleotides: TGTGCCAGCAGCTTCACCAGGGTGGGTACTGAAGCTTTCTTT. Translating it yields CASSFTRVGTEAFF.

This rearrangement joins TRBV9 to TRBJ1-6; a weak D match, TRBD1 (6 bases). The CDR3 contains 16 residues. Deletions cut 0 bases from V and 8 bases from J, with 15 bases between. Germline CDR1 reads SGDLS; CDR2 reads YYNGEE. The CDR3 is CASSVDPGEGDSPLHF. DNA of the CDR3: TGTGCCAGCAGCGTAGACCCAGGGGAGGGGGATTCACCCCTCCACTTT.

This clone was found a few times. The chain recombines TRBV9 with TRBJ2-3; 13 bases align to TRBD2. The CDR3 is made up of 18 amino acids. Trimming at V came to 0 bases and at J to 3 bases, leaving 7 bases not matched to a gene. CDR1 and CDR2 (germline): SGDLS, YYNGEE. CDR3 protein: CASSVGLAGGMRTDTQYF. CDR3 sequence (DNA): TGTGCCAGCAGCGTAGGACTAGCGGGAGGAATGAGGACAGATACGCAGTATTTT. The full variable domain, with the rest looked up from reference TRBV9 and TRBJ2-3, is DSGVTQTPKHLITATGQRVTLRCSPRSGDLSVYWYQQSLDQGLQFLIQYYNGEERAKGNILERFSAQQFPDLHSELNLSSLELGDSALYFCASSVGLAGGMRTDTQYFGPGTRLTVL.